What follows describes a single T cell receptor beta chain. What it recognizes is unknown. Attached unique molecular identifiers marked individual cDNA molecules. TCRdb re-analysed the 5' RACE reads in MiXCR, keeping a single row per CDR3 protein. The sample has roughly 46,000 distinct CDR3 sequences, around 10% seen once; the top ten hold about 5.3%. This specimen belongs to a study of early T cells in non-severe SARS-CoV-2 infection. Study background: Unpaired chains resulted from sequencing bulk RNA of unsorted whole blood. Points from the study as a whole: In VDJdb matching, anti-spike CD8 responses were favored while private and CD4 specificities went missing.

This specimen was whole blood, taken at baseline. This TCR came from an adult who was a healthcare worker with PCR-confirmed SARS-CoV-2 infection or an uninfected control (not recorded which).

CDR3 DNA sequence: TGTGCCAGCAGTTACGACGGTAGCGGGCAAGGCTACAATGAGCAGTTCTTC. Translation gives CASSYDGSGQGYNEQFF. This rearrangement joins TRBV6-5 to TRBJ2-1; 7 nucleotides align to TRBD2. CDR1 and CDR2 from the germline V gene are MNHEY and SVGAGI. The junction had 10 bases not matched to a gene; V was cut back by 2 bases and J by 3 bases. The CDR3 is 17 amino acids.